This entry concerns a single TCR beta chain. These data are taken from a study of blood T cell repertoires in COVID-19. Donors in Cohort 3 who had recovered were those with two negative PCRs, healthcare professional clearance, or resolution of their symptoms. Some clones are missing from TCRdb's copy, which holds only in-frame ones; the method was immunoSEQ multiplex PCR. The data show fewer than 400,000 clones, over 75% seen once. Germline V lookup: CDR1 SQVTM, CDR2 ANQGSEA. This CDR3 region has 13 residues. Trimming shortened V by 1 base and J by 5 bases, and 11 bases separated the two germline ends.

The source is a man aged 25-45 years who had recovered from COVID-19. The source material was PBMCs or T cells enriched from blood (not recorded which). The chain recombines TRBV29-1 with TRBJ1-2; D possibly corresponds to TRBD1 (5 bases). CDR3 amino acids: CSVEGRTLYGYTF. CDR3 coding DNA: TGCAGCGTTGAAGGACGGACACTTTATGGCTACACCTTC.